The 16 T cell receptor beta chains below were found in one sample sequenced in a study of shared clonotypes between healthy human individuals. The protocol was immunoSEQ multiplex PCR, while the TCRdb copy is restricted to in-frame clones and leaves out a portion. The top ten hold around 0.11% of the sample, which has hundreds of thousands of clones, approximately 95% seen once. In the naive CD8 group, cells lacked CD45RO and were positively selected for CCR7, so terminally differentiated effector memory CD45RA+ cells were left out. Source material: naive CD8+ T cells sorted from blood. The receptor source for this set is a woman aged 25 to 45 in good health.

This chain links TRBV27 with TRBJ2-1, with D hard to call. The CDR3 runs to 13 residues. Per the germline V gene, CDR1 is MNHEY and CDR2 is SMNVEV (reference sequence). The V end lost 3 bases, the J end lost 8 bases, and 11 bases lay between the germline ends. The CDR3 DNA reads TGTGCCAGCAGTTTTGAGAGGTGGCATGAGCAGTTCTTC. Translated: CASSFERWHEQFF.

This chain uses TRBV19 with TRBJ2-2, with D unresolved. The CDR3 extends over 15 amino acids. The germline V gene encodes CDR1 LNHDA and CDR2 SQIVND (reference sequence). V shed 5 bases and J shed 0 bases, with 10 bases lying between them. For the CDR3, the DNA is TGTGCCAGTAGTTCACCGACTCCGAACACCGGGGAGCTGTTTTTT. It yields the protein CASSSPTPNTGELFF.

The chain employs TRBV6-5 and TRBJ1-1, with D uncertain. V was clipped by 2 bases and J by 7 bases, with 11 bases between them. The CDR3 spans 13 residues. Germline-derived CDR1 and CDR2 are MNHEY and SVGAGI. The CDR3 region is CASSYAPAVEAFF. The CDR3, as DNA: TGTGCCAGCAGTTACGCACCAGCCGTTGAAGCTTTCTTT.

This chain links TRBV19 with TRBJ1-2; a weak D match, TRBD1 (6 bases). There are 13 residues in the CDR3. Germline loops: CDR1 LNHDA, CDR2 SQIVND (reference sequence). V dropped 4 bases and J dropped 5 bases, with 11 bases sitting between them. The CDR3 sequence: CASSTDSVYGYTF. For the CDR3, the DNA is TGTGCCAGTAGTACGGACAGCGTTTATGGCTACACCTTC. Filled out from reference TRBV19 and TRBJ1-2, the complete variable domain reads DGGITQSPKYLFRKEGQNVTLSCEQNLNHDAMYWYRQDPGQGLRLIYYSQIVNDFQKGDIAEGYSVSREKKESFPLTVTSAQKNPTAFYLCASSTDSVYGYTFGSGTRLTVV.

This clone showed up just a few times. This sample includes further DNA sequences coding for the same CDR3. This chain links TRBV7-9 with TRBJ1-5; TRBD1 might be the D (6 bases). The CDR3 contains 14 residues. Looked up from germline, CDR1 is SEHNR and CDR2 is FQNEAQ (reference sequence). V was cut by 1 base and J by 2 bases, with 6 bases left in between. The CDR3 sequence is CASSLGQGNQPQHF. The CDR3 DNA reads as TGTGCCAGCAGCTTAGGACAGGGCAATCAGCCCCAGCATTTT.

The CDR3 reads CASSSISGALYEQYF. The CDR3 nucleotides are TGTGCCAGCAGCTCCATTAGCGGGGCCCTCTACGAGCAGTACTTC. The chain combines TRBV28 with TRBJ2-7, with 8 nucleotides matching TRBD2. This CDR3 region has 15 residues. With V trimmed by 6 bases and J by 3 bases, 10 bases remained unmatched. Germline V lookup: CDR1 MDHEN, CDR2 SYDVKM.

J is TRBJ1-1 and V is TRBV7-9; TRBD1 matches at 8 bases. CDR3 length equals 16 residues. The trim removed 5 bases at V and 5 bases at J, leaving 13 bases unmatched. Germline V lookup: CDR1 SEHNR, CDR2 FQNEAQ (reference sequence). DNA for the CDR3: TGTGCCAGCAGCCCGCAGGACAGGGCGAGAGGTACTGAAGCTTTCTTT. Protein sequence: CASSPQDRARGTEAFF.

The chain joins TRBV19 to TRBJ1-5; 10 nucleotides align to TRBD1. The CDR3 loop spans 14 amino acids. The J segment lost 4 bases and the V segment lost 7 bases, leaving 4 bases of the junction unmatched. The germline CDR1 and CDR2 sequences are LNHDA and SQIVND (reference sequence). CDR3 nucleotide sequence: TGTGCCAGTACGGGGACAGGGGTAAATCAGCCCCAGCATTTT. This translates into CASTGTGVNQPQHF. Based on the CDR3 plus reference TRBV19 and TRBJ1-5, the full variable domain is DGGITQSPKYLFRKEGQNVTLSCEQNLNHDAMYWYRQDPGQGLRLIYYSQIVNDFQKGDIAEGYSVSREKKESFPLTVTSAQKNPTAFYLCASTGTGVNQPQHFGDGTRLSIL.

The chain has TRBV9 and TRBJ2-2, with a possible D match to TRBD1 (5 bases). Trimming removed 0 bases from V and 1 base from J, with 7 bases in between. The CDR3 has 15 amino acids. Germline V gene sequence: CDR1 SGDLS, CDR2 YYNGEE. In DNA form, the CDR3 reads TGTGCCAGCAGCGTAGCCAGGGTGAACACCGGGGAGCTGTTTTTT. Encoded protein: CASSVARVNTGELFF.

The CDR3 is CASRNSTGTGGFEQYF. CDR3 nucleotide sequence: TGTGCCAGCAGAAACTCCACCGGGACAGGGGGCTTCGAGCAGTACTTC. The J gene is TRBJ2-7, the V gene TRBV13, with 12 bases aligning to TRBD1. Trimming cost V 6 bases and J 6 bases; bases outside gene matches: 12. Per the germline V gene, CDR1 is PRHDT and CDR2 is FYEKMQ (reference sequence). The CDR3 loop spans 16 amino acids.

The V and J genes are TRBV4-1 and TRBJ2-1, with 7 bases that match TRBD1. After removal of 4 bases from V and 10 bases from J, the junction contained 16 bases not matched to a gene. The CDR3 is 16 residues long. In germline, CDR1 is MGHRA, CDR2 YSYEKL. The chain's CDR3 is CASSPRTGRRRQEQFF. The CDR3 DNA reads as TGCGCCAGCAGCCCAAGGACAGGCCGCAGGCGACAGGAGCAGTTCTTC.

V usage is TRBV28 and J usage is TRBJ2-7; no clear D gene. V dropped 4 bases and J dropped 5 bases, with 12 bases sitting between them. The CDR3 is 13 amino acids. Germline V gene sequence: CDR1 MDHEN, CDR2 SYDVKM. The CDR3 DNA sequence: TGTGCCAGCAGTTCGCCCTTTGAAGACGAGCAGTACTTC. Translating gives CASSSPFEDEQYF.

This rearrangement joins TRBV29-1 to TRBJ1-3; no reliable D call. V lost 2 bases, J lost 0 bases, and 8 bases lay in between. There are 14 residues in the CDR3. The germline gives CDR1 SQVTM, CDR2 ANQGSEA. The CDR3 DNA reads as TGCAGCGTTGAAATGGCCGACTCTGGAAACACCATATATTTT. Residues: CSVEMADSGNTIYF.

V gene TRBV29-1 combines with J gene TRBJ2-3; D may be TRBD1 (6 bases). CDR1 and CDR2 (germline): SQVTM, ANQGSEA. The V end was cut by 6 bases, the J end by 1 base, with 20 bases between. The CDR3 contains 16 residues. DNA of the CDR3: TGCAGCGTGTGGGGCGGTTGGGGGCTGGGCACAGATACGCAGTATTTT. Translating it yields CSVWGGWGLGTDTQYF.

This clone was seen only once. This same CDR3 is encoded by further DNA sequences in the sample. The rearrangement uses TRBV9 and TRBJ2-5, with TRBD2 as a possible D gene (6 bases). CDR1 is SGDLS, CDR2 YYNGEE, per germline. This CDR3 is built from 13 residues. V was shortened by 2 bases and J by 5 bases, with 10 bases between the two germline ends. The CDR3 spells CASSVEGGETQYF. In DNA form, the CDR3 reads TGTGCCAGCAGCGTCGAGGGAGGCGAGACCCAGTACTTC. The complete variable domain, with remaining parts taken from reference TRBV9 and TRBJ2-5, reads DSGVTQTPKHLITATGQRVTLRCSPRSGDLSVYWYQQSLDQGLQFLIQYYNGEERAKGNILERFSAQQFPDLHSELNLSSLELGDSALYFCASSVEGGETQYFGPGTRLLVL.

J is TRBJ2-1 and V is TRBV28; TRBD1 agrees at 7 bases. CDR1 MDHEN and CDR2 SYDVKM come from the germline V gene. The trim removed 4 bases at V and 6 bases at J, leaving 6 bases unmatched. This CDR3 has 14 amino acids. Here the CDR3 reads CASSSQGTVNEQFF. The CDR3 DNA reads TGTGCCAGCAGTTCTCAGGGGACAGTCAATGAGCAGTTCTTC.